This T cell receptor beta chain is from a study of response to subunit inactivated influenza vaccine. Germline CDR1 is SGHRS and CDR2 is YFSETQ. The CDR3 sequence is 14 residues long. The ends lost 5 bases at V and 4 bases at J; junction bases unmatched: 5. In TCRdb, the RT-PCR reads were re-called with MiXCR into one record per CDR3 protein. The table includes some 540,000 distinct CDR3 sequences, 20% to 25% detected once. The same data also went into a second study, on T cells expressing NK-cell markers. Per that paper: As the method of synthesis, 5'RACE template switching with UMIs yielded TCR beta cDNA. The study drew TCR beta repertoires from sorted CD3+CD56+NKG2C+, CD3+CD56+NKG2C- and CD3+CD56-NKG2C+ T cells. In several experiments, an anti-gamma-delta TCR antibody restricted sorting to alpha-beta TCR T cells. In a group of 5 or 6 donors, dominant NKG2C+ clonotypes represented roughly 1.0-7.0% of CD8+ T cells. Also leading the CD3+CD56-NKG2C+ fraction in a few donors were these clonotypes.

This clonotype was obtained from a man aged 45-65 years who received an inactivated influenza vaccine. This chain connects TRBV5-1 to TRBJ2-2; 7 nucleotides agree with TRBD1. The sequences come from CD4+ T cells sorted from PBMCs, collected 11 to 12 days after vaccination. The CDR3 DNA reads TGCGCCAGCAGGGAGACAGGGTCCACCGGGGAGCTGTTTTTT. Protein: CASRETGSTGELFF.